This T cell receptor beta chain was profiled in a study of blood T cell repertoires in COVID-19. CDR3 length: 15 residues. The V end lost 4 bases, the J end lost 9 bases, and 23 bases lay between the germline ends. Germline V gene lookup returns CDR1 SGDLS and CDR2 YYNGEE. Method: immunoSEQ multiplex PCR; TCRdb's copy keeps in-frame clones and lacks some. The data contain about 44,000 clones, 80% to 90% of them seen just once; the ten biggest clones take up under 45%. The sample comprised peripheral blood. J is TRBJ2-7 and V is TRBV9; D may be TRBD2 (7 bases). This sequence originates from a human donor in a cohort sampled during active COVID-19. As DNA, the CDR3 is TGTGCCAGCAGCCCTCCAGGGGCTAGCGGAGCACGGCAGTACTTC. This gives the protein CASSPPGASGARQYF. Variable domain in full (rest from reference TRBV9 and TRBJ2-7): DSGVTQTPKHLITATGQRVTLRCSPRSGDLSVYWYQQSLDQGLQFLIQYYNGEERAKGNILERFSAQQFPDLHSELNLSSLELGDSALYFCASSPPGASGARQYFGPGTRLTVT.